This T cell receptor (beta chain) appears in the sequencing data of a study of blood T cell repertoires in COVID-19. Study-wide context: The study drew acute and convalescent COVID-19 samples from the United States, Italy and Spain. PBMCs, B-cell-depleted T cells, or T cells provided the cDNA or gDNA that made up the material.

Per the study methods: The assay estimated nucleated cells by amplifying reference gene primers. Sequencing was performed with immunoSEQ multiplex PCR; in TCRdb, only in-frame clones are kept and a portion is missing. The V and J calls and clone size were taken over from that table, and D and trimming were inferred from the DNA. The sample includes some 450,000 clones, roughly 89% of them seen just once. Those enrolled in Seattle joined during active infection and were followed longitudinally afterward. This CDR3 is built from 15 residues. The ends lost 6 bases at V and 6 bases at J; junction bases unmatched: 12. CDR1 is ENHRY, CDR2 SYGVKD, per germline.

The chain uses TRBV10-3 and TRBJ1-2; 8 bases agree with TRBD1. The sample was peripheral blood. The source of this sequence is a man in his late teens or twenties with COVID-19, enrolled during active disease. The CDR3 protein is CAIRGVDRVIDGYTF. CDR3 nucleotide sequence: TGTGCCATCAGAGGCGTGGACAGGGTTATAGATGGCTACACCTTC.